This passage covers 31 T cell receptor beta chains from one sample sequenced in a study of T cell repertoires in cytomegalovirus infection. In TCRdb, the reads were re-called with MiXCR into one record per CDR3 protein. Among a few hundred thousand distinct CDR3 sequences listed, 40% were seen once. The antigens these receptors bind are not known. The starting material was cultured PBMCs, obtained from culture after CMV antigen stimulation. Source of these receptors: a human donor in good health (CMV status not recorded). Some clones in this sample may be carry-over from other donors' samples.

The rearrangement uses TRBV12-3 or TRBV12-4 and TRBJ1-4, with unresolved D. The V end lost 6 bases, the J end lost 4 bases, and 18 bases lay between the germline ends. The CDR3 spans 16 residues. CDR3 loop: CASSTWGGRINEKLFF. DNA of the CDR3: TGTGCCAGCAGCACCTGGGGAGGGCGGATTAATGAAAAACTGTTTTTT.

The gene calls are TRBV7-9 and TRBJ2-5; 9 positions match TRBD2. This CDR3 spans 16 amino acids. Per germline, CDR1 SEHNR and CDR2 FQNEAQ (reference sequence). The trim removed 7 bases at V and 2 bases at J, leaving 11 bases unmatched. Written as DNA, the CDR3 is TGTGCCAGCAACCTAAGGGCGGGGGGGCATCAAGAGACCCAGTACTTC. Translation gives CASNLRAGGHQETQYF. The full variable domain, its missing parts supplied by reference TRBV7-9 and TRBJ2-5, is DTGVSQNPRHKITKRGQNVTFRCDPISEHNRLYWYRQTLGQGPEFLTYFQNEAQLEKSRLLSDRFSAERPKGSFSTLEIQRTEQGDSAMYLCASNLRAGGHQETQYFGPGTRLLVL.

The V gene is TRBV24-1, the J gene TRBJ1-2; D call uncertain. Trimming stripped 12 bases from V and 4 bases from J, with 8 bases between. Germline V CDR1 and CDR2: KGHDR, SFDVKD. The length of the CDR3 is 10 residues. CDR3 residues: CAPLAYGYTF. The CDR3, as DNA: TGTGCCCCCCTCGCCTATGGCTACACCTTC.

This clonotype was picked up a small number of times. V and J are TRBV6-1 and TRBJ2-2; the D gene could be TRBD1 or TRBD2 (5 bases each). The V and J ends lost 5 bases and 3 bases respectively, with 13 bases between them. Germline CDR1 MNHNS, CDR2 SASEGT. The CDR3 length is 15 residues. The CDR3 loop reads CASSLGTYYTGELFF. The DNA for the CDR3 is TGTGCCAGCAGTCTTGGGACCTATTACACCGGGGAGCTGTTTTTT.

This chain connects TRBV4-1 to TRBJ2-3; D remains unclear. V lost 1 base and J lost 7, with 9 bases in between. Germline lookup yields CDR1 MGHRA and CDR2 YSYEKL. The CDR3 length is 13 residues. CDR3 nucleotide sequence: TGCGCCAGCAGCCAAGGGCTTGGGTATACGCAGTATTTT. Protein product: CASSQGLGYTQYF.

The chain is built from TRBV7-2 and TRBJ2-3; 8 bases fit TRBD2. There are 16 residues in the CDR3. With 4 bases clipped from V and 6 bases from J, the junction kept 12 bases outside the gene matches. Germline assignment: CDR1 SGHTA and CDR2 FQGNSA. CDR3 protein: CASSWGVAGGADTQYF. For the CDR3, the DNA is TGTGCCAGCAGCTGGGGGGTCGCGGGAGGCGCTGATACGCAGTATTTT.

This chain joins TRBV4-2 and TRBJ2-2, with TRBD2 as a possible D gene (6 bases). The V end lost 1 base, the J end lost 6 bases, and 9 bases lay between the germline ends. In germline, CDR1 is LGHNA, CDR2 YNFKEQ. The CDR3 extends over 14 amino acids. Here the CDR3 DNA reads TGTGCCAGCAGCCAAGCGAGACTAGCCGGGGAGCTGTTTTTT. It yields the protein CASSQARLAGELFF.

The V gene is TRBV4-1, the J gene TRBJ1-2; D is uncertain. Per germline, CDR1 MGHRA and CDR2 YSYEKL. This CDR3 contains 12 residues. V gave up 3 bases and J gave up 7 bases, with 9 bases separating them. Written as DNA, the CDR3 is TGCGCCAGCAGCCATCGGACTGGTGGCTACACCTTC. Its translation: CASSHRTGGYTF.

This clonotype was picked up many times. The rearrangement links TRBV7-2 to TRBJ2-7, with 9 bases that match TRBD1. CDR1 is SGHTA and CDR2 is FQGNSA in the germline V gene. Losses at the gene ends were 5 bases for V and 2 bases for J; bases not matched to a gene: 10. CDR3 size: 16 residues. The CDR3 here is CASSPGWTGDPYEQYF. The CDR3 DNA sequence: TGTGCCAGCAGCCCGGGGTGGACAGGGGATCCCTACGAGCAGTACTTC.

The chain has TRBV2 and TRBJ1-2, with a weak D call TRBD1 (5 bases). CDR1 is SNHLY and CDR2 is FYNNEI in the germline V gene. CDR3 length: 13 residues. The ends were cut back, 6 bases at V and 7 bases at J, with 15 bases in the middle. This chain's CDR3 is CASRWGVSGGYTF. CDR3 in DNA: TGTGCCAGCAGGTGGGGCGTGAGCGGTGGCTACACCTTC. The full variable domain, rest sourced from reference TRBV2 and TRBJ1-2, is EPEVTQTPSHQVTQMGQEVILRCVPISNHLYFYWYRQILGQKVEFLVSFYNNEISEKSEIFDDQFSVERPDGSNFTLKIRSTKLEDSAMYFCASRWGVSGGYTFGSGTRLTVV.

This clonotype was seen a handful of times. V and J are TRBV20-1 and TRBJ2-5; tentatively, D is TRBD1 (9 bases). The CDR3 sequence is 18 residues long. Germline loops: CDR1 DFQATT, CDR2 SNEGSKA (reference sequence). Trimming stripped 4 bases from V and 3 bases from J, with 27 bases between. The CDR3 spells CSATRGGQGFLGEETQYF. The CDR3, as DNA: TGCAGTGCTACCCGGGGGGGACAGGGTTTTTTGGGCGAAGAGACCCAGTACTTC.

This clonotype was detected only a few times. CDR3 nucleotides: TGTGCCAGCAGCCCTCTAGCGGACCCCAGGATGGGTGAGCAGTTCTTC. Its protein is CASSPLADPRMGEQFF. The chain recombines TRBV6-1 with TRBJ2-1; 7 positions match TRBD2. This CDR3 has 16 amino acids. V was clipped by 6 bases and J by 9 bases; unmatched bases: 17. Germline loops: CDR1 MNHNS, CDR2 SASEGT.

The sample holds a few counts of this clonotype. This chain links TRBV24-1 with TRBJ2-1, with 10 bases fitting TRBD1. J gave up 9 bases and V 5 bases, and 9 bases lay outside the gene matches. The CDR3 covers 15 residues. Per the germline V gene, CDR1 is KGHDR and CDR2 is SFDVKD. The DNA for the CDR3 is TGTGCCACCAGTGTCGGGACAGGGGAAGGGGGTGAGCAGTTCTTC. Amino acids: CATSVGTGEGGEQFF.

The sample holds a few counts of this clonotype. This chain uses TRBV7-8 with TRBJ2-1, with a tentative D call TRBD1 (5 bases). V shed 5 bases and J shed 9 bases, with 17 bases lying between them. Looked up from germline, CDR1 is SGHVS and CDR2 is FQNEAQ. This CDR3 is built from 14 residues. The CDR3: CASSRAGSGTEQFF. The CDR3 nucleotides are TGTGCCAGCAGCCGGGCAGGGTCGGGTACTGAGCAGTTCTTC.

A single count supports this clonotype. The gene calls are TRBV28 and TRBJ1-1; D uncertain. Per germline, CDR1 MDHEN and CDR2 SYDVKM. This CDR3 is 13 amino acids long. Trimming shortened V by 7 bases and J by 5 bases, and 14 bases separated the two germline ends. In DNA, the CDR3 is TGTGCCAGCAACCGCCTGGAGTGGACTGAAGCTTTCTTT. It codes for CASNRLEWTEAFF. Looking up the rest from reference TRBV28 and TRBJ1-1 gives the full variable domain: DVKVTQSSRYLVKRTGEKVFLECVQDMDHENMFWYRQDPGLGLRLIYFSYDVKMKEKGDIPEGYSVSREKKERFSLILESASTNQTSMYLCASNRLEWTEAFFGQGTRLTVV.

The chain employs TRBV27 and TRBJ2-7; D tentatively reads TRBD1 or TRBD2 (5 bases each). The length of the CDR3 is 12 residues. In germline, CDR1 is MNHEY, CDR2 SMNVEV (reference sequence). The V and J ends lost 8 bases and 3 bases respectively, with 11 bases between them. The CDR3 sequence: CASLLGDYEQYF. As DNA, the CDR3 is TGTGCCAGCCTTTTGGGGGACTACGAGCAGTACTTC.

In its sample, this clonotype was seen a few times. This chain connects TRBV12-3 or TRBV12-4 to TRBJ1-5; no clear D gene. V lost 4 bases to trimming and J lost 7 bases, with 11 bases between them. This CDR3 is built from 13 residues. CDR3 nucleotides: TGTGCCAGCAGTTGGAGATTACAGCAGCCCCAGCATTTT. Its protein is CASSWRLQQPQHF.

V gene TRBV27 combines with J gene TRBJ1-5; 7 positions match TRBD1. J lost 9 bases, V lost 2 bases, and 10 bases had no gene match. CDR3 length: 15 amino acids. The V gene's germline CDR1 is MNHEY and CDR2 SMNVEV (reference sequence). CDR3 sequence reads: CASSLNRGPAWPQHF. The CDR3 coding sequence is TGTGCCAGCAGTTTAAACAGGGGTCCTGCCTGGCCCCAGCATTTT.

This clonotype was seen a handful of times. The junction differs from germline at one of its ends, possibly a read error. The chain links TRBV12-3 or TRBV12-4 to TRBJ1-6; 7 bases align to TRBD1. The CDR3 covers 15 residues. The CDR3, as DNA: TGTGCCAGCAGCTTAGGGGGCACCCATAATTCACCCCTCCACTTT. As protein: CASSLGGTHNSPLHF.

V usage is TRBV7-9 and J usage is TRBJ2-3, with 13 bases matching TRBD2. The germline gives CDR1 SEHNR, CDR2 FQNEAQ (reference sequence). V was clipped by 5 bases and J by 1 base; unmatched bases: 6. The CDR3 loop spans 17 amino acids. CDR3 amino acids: CASSELAGGIGTDTQYF. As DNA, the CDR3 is TGTGCCAGCAGCGAACTAGCGGGAGGGATTGGCACAGATACGCAGTATTTT.

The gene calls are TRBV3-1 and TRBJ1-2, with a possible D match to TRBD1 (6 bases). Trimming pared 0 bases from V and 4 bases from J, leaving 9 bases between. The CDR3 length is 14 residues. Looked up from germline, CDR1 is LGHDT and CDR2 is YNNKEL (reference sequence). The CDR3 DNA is TGTGCCAGCAGCCAAGATCGAGGGGGCTATGGCTACACCTTC. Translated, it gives CASSQDRGGYGYTF.

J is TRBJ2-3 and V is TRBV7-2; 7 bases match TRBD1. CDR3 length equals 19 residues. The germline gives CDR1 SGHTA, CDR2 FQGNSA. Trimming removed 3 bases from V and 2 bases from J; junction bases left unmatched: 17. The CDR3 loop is CASSFGVLKGARITDTQYF. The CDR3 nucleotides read TGTGCCAGCAGCTTCGGGGTTCTCAAGGGGGCTCGAATCACAGATACGCAGTATTTT.

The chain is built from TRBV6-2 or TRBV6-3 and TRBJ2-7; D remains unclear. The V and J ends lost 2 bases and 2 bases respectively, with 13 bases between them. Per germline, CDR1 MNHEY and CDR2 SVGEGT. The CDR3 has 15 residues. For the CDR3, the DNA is TGTGCCAGCAGTTACCGGAGAAACCCCCCCTACGAGCAGTACTTC. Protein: CASSYRRNPPYEQYF.

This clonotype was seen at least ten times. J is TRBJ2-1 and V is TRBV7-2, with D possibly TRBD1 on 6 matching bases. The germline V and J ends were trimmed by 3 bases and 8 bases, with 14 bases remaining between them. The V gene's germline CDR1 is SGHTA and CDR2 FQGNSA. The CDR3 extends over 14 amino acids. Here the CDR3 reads CASSLPHGGHEQFF. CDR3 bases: TGTGCCAGCAGCTTGCCCCATGGGGGCCATGAGCAGTTCTTC.

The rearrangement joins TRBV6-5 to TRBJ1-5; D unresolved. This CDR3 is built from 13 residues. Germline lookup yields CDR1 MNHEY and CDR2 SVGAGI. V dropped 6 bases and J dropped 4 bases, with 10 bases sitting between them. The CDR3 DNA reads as TGTGCCAGCAGCCAGAATACTAATCAGCCCCAGCATTTT. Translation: CASSQNTNQPQHF.

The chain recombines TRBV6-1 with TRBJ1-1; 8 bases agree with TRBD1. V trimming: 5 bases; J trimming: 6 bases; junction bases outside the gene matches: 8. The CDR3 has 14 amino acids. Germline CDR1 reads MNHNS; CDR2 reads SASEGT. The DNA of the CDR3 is TGTGCCAGCAGTCCTCCCCAGGGGGCGGCTGAAGCTTTCTTT. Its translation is CASSPPQGAAEAFF.

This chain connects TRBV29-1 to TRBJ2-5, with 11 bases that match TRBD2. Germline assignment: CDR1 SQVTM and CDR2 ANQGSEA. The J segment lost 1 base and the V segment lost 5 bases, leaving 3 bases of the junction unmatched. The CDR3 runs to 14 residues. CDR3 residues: CSVPTSGGQETQYF. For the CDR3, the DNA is TGCAGCGTTCCCACTAGCGGGGGCCAAGAGACCCAGTACTTC.

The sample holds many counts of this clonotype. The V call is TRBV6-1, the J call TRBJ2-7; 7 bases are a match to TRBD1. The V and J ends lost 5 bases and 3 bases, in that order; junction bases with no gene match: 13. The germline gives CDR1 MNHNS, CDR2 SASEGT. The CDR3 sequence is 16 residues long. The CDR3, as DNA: TGTGCCAGCAGTCCCTATGAGGGGACAGCCTTCTACGAGCAGTACTTC. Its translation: CASSPYEGTAFYEQYF.

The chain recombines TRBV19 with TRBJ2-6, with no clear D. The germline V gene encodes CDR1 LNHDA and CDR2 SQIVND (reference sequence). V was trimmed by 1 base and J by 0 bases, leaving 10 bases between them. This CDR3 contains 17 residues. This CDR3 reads CASSIGLWGSGANVLTF. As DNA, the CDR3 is TGTGCCAGTAGTATAGGCTTATGGGGCTCTGGGGCCAACGTCCTGACTTTC.

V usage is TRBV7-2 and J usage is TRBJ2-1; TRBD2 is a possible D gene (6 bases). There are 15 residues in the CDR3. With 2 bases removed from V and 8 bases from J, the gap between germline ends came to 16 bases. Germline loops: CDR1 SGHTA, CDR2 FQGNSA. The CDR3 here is CASSLSGRLVYEQFF. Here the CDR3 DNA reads TGTGCCAGCAGCTTATCGGGAAGACTAGTCTATGAGCAGTTCTTC.

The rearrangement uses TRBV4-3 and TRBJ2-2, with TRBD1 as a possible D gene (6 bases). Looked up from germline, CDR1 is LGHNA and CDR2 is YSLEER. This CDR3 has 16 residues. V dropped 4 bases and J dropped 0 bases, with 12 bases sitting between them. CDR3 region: CASSPPDRPNTGELFF. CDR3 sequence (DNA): TGCGCCAGCAGCCCCCCGGACAGACCGAACACCGGGGAGCTGTTTTTT.